Presented here are 21 T cell receptor beta chains from one specimen sequenced in a study of control samples from healthy donors and cancer patients. Here immunoSEQ multiplex PCR was the method, and the copy in TCRdb shows in-frame clones only, minus some. The repertoire consists of fewer than 90,000 clones, with around 95% occurring once and the leading ten covering 6.2%. The material sequenced was blood. Every receptor here comes from a woman aged 40 to 55 in good health.

The table lists this clone with a few counts. J is TRBJ1-5 and V is TRBV6-5, with a tentative D call TRBD1 (6 bases). This CDR3 region has 15 residues. The germline V gene encodes CDR1 MNHEY and CDR2 SVGAGI. Trimming stripped 7 bases from V and 6 bases from J, with 19 bases between. CDR3 nucleotide sequence: TGTGCCAGCAACGGGGGGCAGGGCGGAGGTCAGCCCCAGCATTTT. Its translation is CASNGGQGGGQPQHF.

V and J are TRBV27 and TRBJ2-3; D remains ambiguous. V lost 6 bases to trimming and J lost 0 bases, with 13 bases between them. CDR3 length equals 15 residues. CDR1 and CDR2 from the germline V gene are MNHEY and SMNVEV (reference sequence). CDR3 residues: CASSMLRGSTDTQYF. In DNA, the CDR3 is TGTGCCAGCAGCATGCTACGCGGAAGCACAGATACGCAGTATTTT.

The chain carries TRBV6-5 and TRBJ1-1; TRBD1 might be the D (5 bases). Trimming stripped 5 bases from V and 7 bases from J, with 17 bases between. Germline V gene data show CDR1 as MNHEY and CDR2 as SVGAGI. CDR3 length equals 14 residues. CDR3 protein: CASSPQGGHLEAFF. CDR3 in DNA: TGTGCCAGCAGTCCCCAGGGAGGACACCTTGAAGCTTTCTTT.

V usage is TRBV12-2 and J usage is TRBJ2-3; the table's D call, TRBD2, has no DNA check behind it. TRBV12-2 is shown as a pseudogene. CDR3 size: 16 residues. CDR3 amino acids: CASRLVVLAVVDTQYF. The CDR3 region has the DNA TGTGCAAGTCGCTTAGTTGTCTTGGCGGTGGTGGATACGCAGTATTTT.

V usage is TRBV4-1 and J usage is TRBJ2-3, with no clear D. V gave up 0 bases and J gave up 5 bases, with 6 bases separating them. This CDR3 is built from 13 residues. The germline V gene has CDR1 MGHRA and CDR2 YSYEKL. This CDR3 reads CASSQEGLDTQYF. The CDR3 DNA is TGCGCCAGCAGCCAAGAGGGCCTAGATACGCAGTATTTT.

The chain has TRBV28 and TRBJ2-2, with TRBD2 identical over 11 bases. Germline values: CDR1 MDHEN, CDR2 SYDVKM. The length of the CDR3 is 18 residues. Losses at the gene ends were 4 bases for V and 1 base for J; bases not matched to a gene: 8. CDR3 sequence reads: CASSSTASGGRNTGELFF. The CDR3 DNA reads as TGTGCCAGCAGTTCAACCGCTAGCGGGGGGAGGAACACCGGGGAGCTGTTTTTT.

This chain uses TRBV14 with TRBJ2-7, with D hard to call. This CDR3 region has 13 residues. Germline V gene data show CDR1 as SGHDN and CDR2 as FVKESK. Trimming removed 3 bases at V and 4 bases at J, with 10 bases between. Written as DNA, the CDR3 is TGTGCCAGCAGCCACGGCAGAAGATACGAGCAGTACTTC. The encoded protein is CASSHGRRYEQYF.

The J gene is TRBJ1-4, the V gene TRBV19, with a possible D match to TRBD1 (5 bases). CDR1 is LNHDA, CDR2 SQIVND, per germline (reference sequence). The CDR3 length is 15 residues. The V end lost 8 bases, the J end lost 0 bases, and 13 bases lay between the germline ends. The DNA of the CDR3 is TGTGCCAGTGAGACGGGGGACGCAACTAATGAAAAACTGTTTTTT. The encoded protein is CASETGDATNEKLFF. The full variable domain, in which reference TRBV19 and TRBJ1-4 provide the parts outside the CDR3, is DGGITQSPKYLFRKEGQNVTLSCEQNLNHDAMYWYRQDPGQGLRLIYYSQIVNDFQKGDIAEGYSVSREKKESFPLTVTSAQKNPTAFYLCASETGDATNEKLFFGSGTQLSVL.

The CDR3 DNA reads as TGTGCCAGTAGTACTCTTGACAGGGGTAATTCACCCCTCCACTTT. Its protein is CASSTLDRGNSPLHF. The rearrangement links TRBV19 to TRBJ1-6; TRBD1 agrees at 8 bases. The germline V gene encodes CDR1 LNHDA and CDR2 SQIVND (reference sequence). The CDR3 contains 15 residues. V was clipped by 4 bases and J by 6 bases; unmatched bases: 5. The complete variable domain, with remaining parts taken from reference TRBV19 and TRBJ1-6, reads DGGITQSPKYLFRKEGQNVTLSCEQNLNHDAMYWYRQDPGQGLRLIYYSQIVNDFQKGDIAEGYSVSREKKESFPLTVTSAQKNPTAFYLCASSTLDRGNSPLHFGNGTRLTVT.

The DNA of the CDR3 is TGTGCCTGGGGGGGTACTAGCGGTGACTACGAGCAGTACTTC. It translates to CAWGGTSGDYEQYF. This chain links TRBV30 with TRBJ2-7; TRBD2 agrees at 8 bases. Germline lookup yields CDR1 GTSNPN and CDR2 SVGIG (reference sequence). With V trimmed by 5 bases and J by 3 bases, 9 bases remained unmatched. This CDR3 contains 14 residues. The full variable domain, with the rest looked up from reference TRBV30 and TRBJ2-7, is SQTIHQWPATLVQPVGSPLSLECTVEGTSNPNLYWYRQAAGRGLQLLFYSVGIGQISSEVPQNLSASRPQDRQFILSSKKLLLSDSGFYLCAWGGTSGDYEQYFGPGTRLTVT.

The rearrangement links TRBV2 to TRBJ2-1; D perhaps matches TRBD1 (6 bases). Looked up from germline, CDR1 is SNHLY and CDR2 is FYNNEI. V lost 6 bases, J lost 3 bases, and 12 bases lay in between. The CDR3 is 14 amino acids. The CDR3 DNA sequence: TGTGCCAGCAGGCCAGAGGGGGTCTACAATGAGCAGTTCTTC. The encoded protein is CASRPEGVYNEQFF.

J is TRBJ2-7 and V is TRBV6-5; no definite D call. The CDR3 sequence is 15 residues long. The V gene's germline CDR1 is MNHEY and CDR2 SVGAGI. V lost 6 bases and J 2 bases, leaving 17 bases between the germline ends. In nucleotides, the CDR3 is TGTGCCAGCAGATACCGTAACTCGATGGCCTACGAGCAGTACTTC. Translation: CASRYRNSMAYEQYF.

The genes are TRBV9 and TRBJ1-1; D is perhaps TRBD1 (6 bases). This CDR3 spans 16 amino acids. Trimming removed 0 bases at V and 0 bases at J, with 12 bases between. The germline CDR1 and CDR2 sequences are SGDLS and YYNGEE. The CDR3 DNA reads as TGTGCCAGCAGCGTAGAGGGCGGGGGCATGAACACTGAAGCTTTCTTT. This encodes CASSVEGGGMNTEAFF.

The genes are TRBV6-5 and TRBJ2-3, with 8 bases fitting TRBD1. The V gene end was trimmed by 6 bases and the J gene end by 4 bases; junction bases not matched to a gene: 6. The CDR3 totals 14 residues. In germline, CDR1 is MNHEY, CDR2 SVGAGI. The CDR3, as DNA: TGTGCCAGCAGCCCGGACAGGGTTTCAGATACGCAGTATTTT. The encoded protein is CASSPDRVSDTQYF.

This clone is a singleton in its sample. The chain carries TRBV5-6 and TRBJ1-1; 10 positions agree with TRBD1. This CDR3 has 15 amino acids. Germline trimming cut 0 bases from V and 5 bases from J; bases unmatched to any gene: 4. Germline CDR1 is SGHDT and CDR2 is YYEEEE. The CDR3 DNA sequence: TGTGCCAGCAGCTTGGTAGGACAGGGGGGAACTGAAGCTTTCTTT. This codes for CASSLVGQGGTEAFF.

This clone was seen a few times. This chain joins TRBV11-3 and TRBJ1-1, with D unresolved. V was pared by 3 bases and J by 4 bases, with 9 bases between. Germline V gene data show CDR1 as SGHNT and CDR2 as YENEEA. There are 13 residues in the CDR3. This chain's CDR3 is CASSFEAGTEAFF. The DNA of the CDR3 is TGTGCCAGCAGCTTCGAGGCGGGCACTGAAGCTTTCTTT. Full variable domain (remainder filled in from reference TRBV11-3 and TRBJ1-1): EAGVVQSPRYKIIEKKQPVAFWCNPISGHNTLYWYLQNLGQGPELLIRYENEEAVDDSQLPKDRFSAERLKGVDSTLKIQPAELGDSAVYLCASSFEAGTEAFFGQGTRLTVV.

V and J are TRBV11-2 and TRBJ1-4; no definite D call. The germline CDR1 and CDR2 sequences are SGHAT and FQNNGV. V was shortened by 5 bases and J by 11 bases, with 12 bases between the two germline ends. This CDR3 has 12 residues. CDR3: CASSPSLGKLFF. In nucleotides, the CDR3 is TGTGCCAGCAGCCCCTCTCTGGGGAAACTGTTTTTT.

The chain joins TRBV4-1 to TRBJ1-6; maybe TRBD1 (5 bases). Looked up from germline, CDR1 is MGHRA and CDR2 is YSYEKL. The CDR3 extends over 17 amino acids. Trimming removed 3 bases at V and 10 bases at J, with 22 bases between. CDR3 coding DNA: TGCGCCAGCAGCCACCACCCTTCGCGCCAGGGAGAATCACCCCTCCACTTT. Translation: CASSHHPSRQGESPLHF.

V usage is TRBV9 and J usage is TRBJ1-1; D ambiguous. The CDR3 is made up of 13 amino acids. V lost 0 bases to trimming and J lost 5 bases, with 8 bases between them. The germline V gene encodes CDR1 SGDLS and CDR2 YYNGEE. CDR3 loop: CASSVVTRTEAFF. CDR3 in DNA: TGTGCCAGCAGCGTAGTAACGAGGACTGAAGCTTTCTTT.

The CDR3 nucleotides read TGCGCCAGCAGCCGCCTCATTTCCAACGAGCAGTACTTC. It translates to CASSRLISNEQYF. V usage is TRBV4-3 and J usage is TRBJ2-7; unclear D gene. CDR3 length: 13 amino acids. In germline, CDR1 is LGHNA, CDR2 YSLEER. Trimming removed 4 bases from V and 5 bases from J, with 12 bases in between.

The chain carries TRBV5-5 and TRBJ1-1; D gene unclear. Trimming pared 0 bases from V and 6 bases from J, leaving 6 bases between. Germline-derived CDR1 and CDR2 are SGHKS and YYEKEE (reference sequence). The CDR3 is made up of 12 amino acids. The CDR3 coding sequence is TGTGCCAGCAGCTTGGTAGGTCCTGAAGCTTTCTTT. It is translated as CASSLVGPEAFF.